The 3 T cell receptor beta chains reported below all come from one sample, sequenced in a study of blood T cells in healthy people across ages. It was with a sample-barcoded 5' primer and a J-beta primer mix that a second PCR of roughly 6 to 12 cycles was run. TCRdb reprocessed the 5' RACE reads via MiXCR and lists one record per CDR3 protein. The table has approximately 780,000 distinct CDR3 sequences, around 25% seen once. The sample also formed part of further work on T cells of mothers and their children.

The sample consisted of blood. The receptor source for this set is a boy between 5 and 17 years old in good health.

The V gene is TRBV29-1, the J gene TRBJ2-6; TRBD1 is a possible D gene (6 bases). CDR1 and CDR2 from the germline V gene are SQVTM and ANQGSEA. V gave up 6 bases and J gave up 0 bases, with 9 bases separating them. The CDR3 has 14 amino acids. CDR3 nucleotides: TGCAGCGTCACCAGGGGCTCTGGGGCCAACGTCCTGACTTTC. Protein: CSVTRGSGANVLTF.

V and J are TRBV5-1 and TRBJ2-5, with D possibly being TRBD2 (6 bases). CDR1 and CDR2 from the germline V gene are SGHRS and YFSETQ. CDR3 length equals 17 residues. The V gene lost 3 bases and the J gene lost 3 bases, with 21 bases spanning the gap. The CDR3 DNA sequence: TGCGCCAGCAGCTCCCGGGGAGGCGGGACGGGAGAAGAGACCCAGTACTTC. Encoded protein: CASSSRGGGTGEETQYF.

The chain is built from TRBV11-2 and TRBJ2-6, with 8 positions matching TRBD1. Germline V gives CDR1 SGHAT, CDR2 FQNNGV. The CDR3 sequence is 18 residues long. The ends lost 5 bases at V and 0 bases at J; junction bases unmatched: 9. CDR3 bases: TGTGCCAGCAGCACGACAGGGGTCCCCGACTCTGGGGCCAACGTCCTGACTTTC. Translation: CASSTTGVPDSGANVLTF.